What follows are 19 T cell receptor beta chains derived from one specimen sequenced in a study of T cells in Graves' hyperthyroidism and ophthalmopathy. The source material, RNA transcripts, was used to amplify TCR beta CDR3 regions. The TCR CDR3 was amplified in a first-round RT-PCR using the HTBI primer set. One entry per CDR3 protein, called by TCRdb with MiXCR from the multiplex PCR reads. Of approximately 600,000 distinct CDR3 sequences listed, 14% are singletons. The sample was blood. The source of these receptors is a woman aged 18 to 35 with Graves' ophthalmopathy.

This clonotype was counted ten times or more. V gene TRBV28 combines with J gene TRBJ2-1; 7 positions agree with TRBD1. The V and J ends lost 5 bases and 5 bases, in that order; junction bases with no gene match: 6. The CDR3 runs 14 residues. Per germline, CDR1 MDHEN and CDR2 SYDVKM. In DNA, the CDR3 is TGTGCCAGCAGTCCTCGGACAGGTGACAATGAGCAGTTCTTC. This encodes CASSPRTGDNEQFF.

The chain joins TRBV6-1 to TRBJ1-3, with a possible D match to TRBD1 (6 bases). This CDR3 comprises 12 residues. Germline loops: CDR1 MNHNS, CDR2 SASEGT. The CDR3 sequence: CVRQASLDTIYF. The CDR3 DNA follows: TGTGTCAGACAGGCAAGTCTGGACACCATATATTTT.

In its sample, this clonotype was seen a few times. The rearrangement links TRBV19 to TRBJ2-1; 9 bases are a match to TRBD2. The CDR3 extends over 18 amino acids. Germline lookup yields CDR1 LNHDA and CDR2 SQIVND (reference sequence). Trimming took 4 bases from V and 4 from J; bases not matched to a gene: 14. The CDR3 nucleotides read TGTGCCAGTAGTACGGTCCCGGGACTAGCCGTCCTATACAATGAGCAGTTCTTC. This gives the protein CASSTVPGLAVLYNEQFF.

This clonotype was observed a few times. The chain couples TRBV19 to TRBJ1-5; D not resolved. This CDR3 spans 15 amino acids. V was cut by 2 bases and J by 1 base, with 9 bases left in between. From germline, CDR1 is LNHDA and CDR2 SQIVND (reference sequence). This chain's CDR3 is CASSIPDESNQPQHF. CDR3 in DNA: TGTGCCAGTAGTATACCGGACGAAAGCAATCAGCCCCAGCATTTT.

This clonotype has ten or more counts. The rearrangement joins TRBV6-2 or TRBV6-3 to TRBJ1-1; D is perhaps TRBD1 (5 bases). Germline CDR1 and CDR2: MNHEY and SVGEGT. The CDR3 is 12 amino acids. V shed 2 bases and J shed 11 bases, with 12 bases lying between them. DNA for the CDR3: TGTGCCAGCAGTTACGTCGGCAGGGAGGCTTTCTTT. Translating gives CASSYVGREAFF.

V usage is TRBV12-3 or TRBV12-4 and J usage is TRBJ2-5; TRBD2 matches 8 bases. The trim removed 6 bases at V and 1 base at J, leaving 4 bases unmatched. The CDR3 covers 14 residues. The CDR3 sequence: CASRRTSLQETQYF. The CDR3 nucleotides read TGTGCCAGCAGGCGGACTAGCCTCCAAGAGACCCAGTACTTC.

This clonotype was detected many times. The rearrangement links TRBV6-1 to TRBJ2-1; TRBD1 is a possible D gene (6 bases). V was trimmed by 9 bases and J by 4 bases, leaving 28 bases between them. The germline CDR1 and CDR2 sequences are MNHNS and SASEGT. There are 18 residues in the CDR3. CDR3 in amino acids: CASHLYTGPRELYNEQFF. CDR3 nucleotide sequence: TGTGCCAGTCATCTTTACACAGGGCCCCGGGAATTATACAATGAGCAGTTCTTC.

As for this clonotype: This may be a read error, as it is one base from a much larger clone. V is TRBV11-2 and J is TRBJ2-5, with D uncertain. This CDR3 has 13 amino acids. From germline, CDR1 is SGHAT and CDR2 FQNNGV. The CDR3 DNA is TGTGCCAGTAGTATAGTACTCCAAGGGACCCAGTACTTC. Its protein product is CASSIVLQGTQYF.

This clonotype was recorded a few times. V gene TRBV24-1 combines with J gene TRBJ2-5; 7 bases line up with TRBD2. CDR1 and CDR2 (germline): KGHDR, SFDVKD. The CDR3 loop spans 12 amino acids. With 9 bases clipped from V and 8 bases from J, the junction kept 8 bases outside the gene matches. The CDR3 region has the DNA TGTGCCACCTTGGGAGGGGCCTATACCCAGTACTTC. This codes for CATLGGAYTQYF.

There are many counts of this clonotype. The CDR3 DNA reads as TGCGCCAGTCCCGAGGGGGGCCGGGGGAGAATGAACACTGAAGCTTTCTTT. It encodes CASPEGGRGRMNTEAFF. The chain has TRBV10-1 and TRBJ1-1; the D gene is possibly TRBD1 (6 bases). Germline V lookup: CDR1 WNHNN, CDR2 SYGVQD (reference sequence). V dropped 9 bases and J dropped 0 bases, with 23 bases sitting between them. This CDR3 contains 17 residues.

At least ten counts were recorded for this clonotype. The DNA of the CDR3 is TGTGCCAGCTCATCCACCGGGACTAGCGGGAGATACGAGCAGTACTTC. This gives the protein CASSSTGTSGRYEQYF. The chain recombines TRBV18 with TRBJ2-7, with 14 nucleotides matching TRBD2. Germline lookup yields CDR1 KGHSH and CDR2 LQKENI. V dropped 5 bases and J dropped 4; count of bases not matched to a gene: 7. The CDR3 totals 16 residues. Combining the CDR3 with reference TRBV18 and TRBJ2-7 gives the whole variable domain NAGVMQNPRHLVRRRGQEARLRCSPMKGHSHVYWYRQLPEEGLKFMVYLQKENIIDESGMPKERFSAEFPKEGPSILRIQQVVRGDSAAYFCASSSTGTSGRYEQYFGPGTRLTVT.

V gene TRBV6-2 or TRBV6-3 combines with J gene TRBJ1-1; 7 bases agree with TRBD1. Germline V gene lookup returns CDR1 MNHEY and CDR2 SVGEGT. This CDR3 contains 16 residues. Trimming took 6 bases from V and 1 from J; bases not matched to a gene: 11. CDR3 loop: CASSLTGAPGNTEAFF. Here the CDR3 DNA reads TGTGCCAGCAGCCTCACAGGGGCACCGGGGAACACTGAAGCTTTCTTT.

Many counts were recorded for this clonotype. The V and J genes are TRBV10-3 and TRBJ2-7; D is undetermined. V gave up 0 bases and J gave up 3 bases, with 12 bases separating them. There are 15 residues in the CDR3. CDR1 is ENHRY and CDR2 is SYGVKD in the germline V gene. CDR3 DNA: TGTGCCATCAGTGAGTCGATGTCGGGTCTCTACGAGCAGTACTTC. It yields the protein CAISESMSGLYEQYF.

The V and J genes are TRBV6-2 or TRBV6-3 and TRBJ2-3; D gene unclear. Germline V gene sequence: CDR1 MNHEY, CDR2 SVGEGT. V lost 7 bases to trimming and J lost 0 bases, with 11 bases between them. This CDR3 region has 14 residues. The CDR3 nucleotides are TGTGCCAGCACCTTAGTGCCAAGCACAGATACGCAGTATTTT. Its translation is CASTLVPSTDTQYF.

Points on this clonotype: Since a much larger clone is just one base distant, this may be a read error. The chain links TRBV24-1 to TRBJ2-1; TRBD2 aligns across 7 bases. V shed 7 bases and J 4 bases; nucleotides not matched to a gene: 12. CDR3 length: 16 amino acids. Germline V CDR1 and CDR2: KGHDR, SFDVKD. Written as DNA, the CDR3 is TGTGCCACCAGCCCGTCCCGGGACTACCTTTACAATGAGCAGTTCTTC. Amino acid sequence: CATSPSRDYLYNEQFF.

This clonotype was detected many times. The CDR3, as DNA: TGTGCCATCAGCACCCCAGGAACCTACGAGCAGTACTTC. Residues: CAISTPGTYEQYF. The chain joins TRBV10-3 to TRBJ2-7; D is uncertain. The CDR3 contains 13 residues. Per germline, CDR1 ENHRY and CDR2 SYGVKD. With 6 bases removed from V and 2 bases from J, the gap between germline ends came to 11 bases.

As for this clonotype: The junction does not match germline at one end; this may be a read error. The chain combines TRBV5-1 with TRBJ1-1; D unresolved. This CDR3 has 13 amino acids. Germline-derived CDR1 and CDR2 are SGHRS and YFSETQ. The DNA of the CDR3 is TGTGCCAGCAGCACAAATGGGTTTACTGAAGCTTTCTTT. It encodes CASSTNGFTEAFF.

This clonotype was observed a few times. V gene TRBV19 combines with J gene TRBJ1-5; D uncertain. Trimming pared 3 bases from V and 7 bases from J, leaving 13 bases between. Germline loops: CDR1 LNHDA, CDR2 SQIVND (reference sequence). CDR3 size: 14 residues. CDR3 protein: CASSIAPLGQPQHF. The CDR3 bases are TGTGCCAGTAGTATTGCCCCCCTAGGACAGCCCCAGCATTTT.

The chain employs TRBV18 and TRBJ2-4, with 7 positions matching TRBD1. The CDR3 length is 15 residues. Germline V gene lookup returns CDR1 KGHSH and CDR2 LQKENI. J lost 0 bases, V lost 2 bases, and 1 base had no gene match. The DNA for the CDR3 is TGTGCCAGCTCACCAACAGGGGCAGCCAAAAACATTCAGTACTTC. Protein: CASSPTGAAKNIQYF. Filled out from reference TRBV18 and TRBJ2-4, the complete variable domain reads NAGVMQNPRHLVRRRGQEARLRCSPMKGHSHVYWYRQLPEEGLKFMVYLQKENIIDESGMPKERFSAEFPKEGPSILRIQQVVRGDSAAYFCASSPTGAAKNIQYFGAGTRLSVL.